This T cell receptor beta chain originates from a study of T cell responses to AZD1222 COVID-19 vaccine. Overall study results and limits: Spike-specific TCR breadth and depth were elevated following two AZD1222 doses. The repertoires were collected only after the peak T cell response. Distributed over spike, vaccine-associated CD4 TCRs predominated at 160-218 and 743-854.

To note about this clone: Its cognate antigen is unknown.

Profiling relied on immunoSEQ multiplex PCR, and the TCRdb table lists in-frame clones only, not all of them. The sample includes approximately 96,000 clones, 86% of them seen just once. Sequencing was performed on peripheral blood, taken 28 days after the second AZD1222 dose. This clonotype was sampled from an adult who received the AZD1222 COVID-19 vaccine.

The CDR3 DNA reads TGTGCCAGCAGCAACGGCGGGTCGCCGGCTAACTATGGCTACACCTTC. Its protein product is CASSNGGSPANYGYTF. The chain carries TRBV3-1 (or the pseudogene TRBV3-2) and TRBJ1-2; D is undetermined. This CDR3 is 16 amino acids long. Germline lookup yields CDR1 LGHDT and CDR2 YNNKEL (reference sequence). Trimming stripped 5 bases from V and 0 bases from J, with 16 bases between.